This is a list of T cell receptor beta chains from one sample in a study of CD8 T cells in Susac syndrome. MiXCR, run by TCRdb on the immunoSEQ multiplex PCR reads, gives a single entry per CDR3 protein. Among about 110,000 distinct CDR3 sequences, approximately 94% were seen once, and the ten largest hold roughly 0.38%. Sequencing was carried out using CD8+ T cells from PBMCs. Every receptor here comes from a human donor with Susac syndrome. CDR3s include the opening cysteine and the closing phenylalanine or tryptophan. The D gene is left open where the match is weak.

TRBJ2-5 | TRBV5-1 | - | TGCGCCAGCAACCAGGACCAAGAGACCCAGTACTTC | CASNQDQETQYF
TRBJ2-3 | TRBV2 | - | TGTGCCAGCAGTGAAGCGCTTAACACAGATACGCAGTATTTT | CASSEALNTDTQYF
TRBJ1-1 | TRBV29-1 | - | TGCAGCGCCATGACAGAGATGAACACTGAAGCTTTCTTT | CSAMTEMNTEAFF
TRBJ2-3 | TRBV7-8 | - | TGTGCCAGCAGCTCCTCCGGGATCCCGTGGGATACGCAGTATTTT | CASSSSGIPWDTQYF
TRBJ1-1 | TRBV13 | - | TGTGCCAGCACTAGGAACACTGAAGCTTTCTTT | CASTRNTEAFF
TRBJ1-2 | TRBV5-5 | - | TGTGCCAGCATGGCGGCCCGTGACAGGACTAACTATGGCTACACCTTC | CASMAARDRTNYGYTF
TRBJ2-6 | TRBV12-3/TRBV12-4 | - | TGTGCCAGCAGTTTAGACCGGGTTGGGGCCAACGTCCTGACTTTC | CASSLDRVGANVLTF
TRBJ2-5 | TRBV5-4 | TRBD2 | TGTGCCAGCAGCTTCAGCGGGGGGGCGGAGTTTCAAGAGACCCAGTACTTC | CASSFSGGAEFQETQYF
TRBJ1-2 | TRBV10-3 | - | TGTGCCACCATGAATGCGGGGAAGGATGGCTACACCTTC | CATMNAGKDGYTF
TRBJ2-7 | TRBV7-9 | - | TGTGCCAGCAGCTCTGGTAGTCTTCCCTACGAGCAGTACTTC | CASSSGSLPYEQYF
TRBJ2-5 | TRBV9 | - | TGTGCCAGCAGCGTAGAGGGCAGGGTCCAAGAGACCCAGTACTTC | CASSVEGRVQETQYF
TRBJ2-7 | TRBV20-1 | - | TGCAGTGTTACAGGGAAGGAACCCTACGAGCAGTACTTC | CSVTGKEPYEQYF